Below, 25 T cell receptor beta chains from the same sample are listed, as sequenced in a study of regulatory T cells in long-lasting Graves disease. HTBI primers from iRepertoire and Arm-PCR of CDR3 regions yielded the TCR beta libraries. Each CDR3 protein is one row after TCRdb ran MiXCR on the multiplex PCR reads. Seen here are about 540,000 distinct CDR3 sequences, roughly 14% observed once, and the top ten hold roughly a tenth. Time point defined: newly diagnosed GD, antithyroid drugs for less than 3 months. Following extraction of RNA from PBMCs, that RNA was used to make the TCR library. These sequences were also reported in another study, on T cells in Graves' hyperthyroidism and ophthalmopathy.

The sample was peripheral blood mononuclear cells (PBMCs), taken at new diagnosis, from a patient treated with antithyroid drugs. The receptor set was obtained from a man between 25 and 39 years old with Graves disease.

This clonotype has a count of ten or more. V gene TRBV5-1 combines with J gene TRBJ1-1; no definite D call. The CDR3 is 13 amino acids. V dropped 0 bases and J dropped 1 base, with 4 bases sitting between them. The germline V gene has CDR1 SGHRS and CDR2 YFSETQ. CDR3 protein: CASSLDQNTEAFF. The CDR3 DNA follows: TGCGCCAGCAGCTTGGATCAGAACACTGAAGCTTTCTTT.

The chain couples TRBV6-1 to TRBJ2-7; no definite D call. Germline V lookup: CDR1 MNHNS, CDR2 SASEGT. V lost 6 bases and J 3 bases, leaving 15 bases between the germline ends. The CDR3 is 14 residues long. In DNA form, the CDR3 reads TGTGCCAGCAGGGTAGTGGCAAAAAACTACGAGCAGTACTTC. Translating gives CASRVVAKNYEQYF.

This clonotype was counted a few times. The CDR3 region has the DNA TGTGCCAGCAGCTTAGACCTCTTTGAGCAGTTCTTC. Translating gives CASSLDLFEQFF. The genes are TRBV7-9 and TRBJ2-1, with D unclear. The V gene lost 1 base and the J gene lost 9 bases, with 7 bases spanning the gap. The CDR3 runs to 12 residues. Germline V gives CDR1 SEHNR, CDR2 FQNEAQ (reference sequence). The whole variable domain, remainder taken from reference TRBV7-9 and TRBJ2-1, is DTGVSQNPRHKITKRGQNVTFRCDPISEHNRLYWYRQTLGQGPEFLTYFQNEAQLEKSRLLSDRFSAERPKGSFSTLEIQRTEQGDSAMYLCASSLDLFEQFFGPGTRLTVL.

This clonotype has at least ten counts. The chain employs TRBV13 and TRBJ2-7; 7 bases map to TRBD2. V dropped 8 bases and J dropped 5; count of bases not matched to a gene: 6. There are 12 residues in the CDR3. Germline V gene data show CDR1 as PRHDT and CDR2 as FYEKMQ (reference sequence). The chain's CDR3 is CASGREGNEQYF. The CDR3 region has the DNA TGTGCCAGCGGTAGGGAGGGAAACGAGCAGTACTTC.

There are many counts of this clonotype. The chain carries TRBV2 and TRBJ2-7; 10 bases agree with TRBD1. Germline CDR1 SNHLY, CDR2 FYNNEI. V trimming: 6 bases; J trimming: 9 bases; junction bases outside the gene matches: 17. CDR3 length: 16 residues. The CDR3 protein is CASSGRPGQGQRGQYF. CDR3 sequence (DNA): TGTGCCAGCAGCGGACGACCGGGACAGGGGCAAAGGGGGCAGTACTTC.

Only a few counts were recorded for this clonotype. CDR3 region: CASSSLMQRILTDTQYF. In nucleotides, the CDR3 is TGTGCCAGCAGCTCACTAATGCAAAGGATCCTCACAGATACGCAGTATTTT. V is TRBV7-2 and J is TRBJ2-3; D not resolved. The CDR3 spans 17 residues. Per the germline V gene, CDR1 is SGHTA and CDR2 is FQGNSA. Between the trimmed V and J ends, which lost 4 bases and 2 bases, there was a span of 19 bases. Combining the CDR3 with reference TRBV7-2 and TRBJ2-3 gives the whole variable domain GAGVSQSPSNKVTEKGKDVELRCDPISGHTALYWYRQSLGQGLEFLIYFQGNSAPDKSGLPSDRFSAERTGGSVSTLTIQRTQQEDSAVYLCASSSLMQRILTDTQYFGPGTRLTVL.

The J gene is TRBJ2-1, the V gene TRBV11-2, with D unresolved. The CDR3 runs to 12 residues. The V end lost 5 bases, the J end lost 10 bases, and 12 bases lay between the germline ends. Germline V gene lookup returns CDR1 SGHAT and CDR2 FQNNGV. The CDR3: CASSGSSYEQFF. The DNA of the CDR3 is TGTGCCAGCAGCGGAAGCTCCTACGAGCAGTTCTTC.

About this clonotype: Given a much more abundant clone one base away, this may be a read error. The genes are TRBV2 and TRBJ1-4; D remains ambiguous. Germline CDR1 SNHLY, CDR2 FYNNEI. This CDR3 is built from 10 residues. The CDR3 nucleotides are TGTGCCAGCAGTGAGGAAAGACTGTTTTTT. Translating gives CASSEERLFF.

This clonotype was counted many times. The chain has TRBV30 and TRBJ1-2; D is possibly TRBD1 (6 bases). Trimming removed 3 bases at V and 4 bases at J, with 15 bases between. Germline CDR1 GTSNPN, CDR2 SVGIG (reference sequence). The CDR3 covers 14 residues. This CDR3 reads CAWRTTGGAYGYTF. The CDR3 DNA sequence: TGTGCCTGGAGGACGACTGGGGGGGCCTATGGCTACACCTTC.

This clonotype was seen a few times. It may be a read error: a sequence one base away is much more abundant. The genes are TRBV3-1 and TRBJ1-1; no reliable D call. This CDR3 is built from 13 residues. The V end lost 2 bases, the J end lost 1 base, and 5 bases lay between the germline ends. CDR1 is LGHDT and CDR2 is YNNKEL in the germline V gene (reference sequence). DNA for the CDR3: TGTGCCAGCAGCCAATGGGCGAACACTGAAGCTTTCTTT. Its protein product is CASSQWANTEAFF.

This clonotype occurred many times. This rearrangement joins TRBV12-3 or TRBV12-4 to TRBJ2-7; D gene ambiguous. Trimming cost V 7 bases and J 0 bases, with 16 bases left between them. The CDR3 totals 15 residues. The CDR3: CASIARTSSSYEQYF. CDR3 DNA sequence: TGTGCCAGCATCGCAAGGACGTCCAGCTCCTACGAGCAGTACTTC.

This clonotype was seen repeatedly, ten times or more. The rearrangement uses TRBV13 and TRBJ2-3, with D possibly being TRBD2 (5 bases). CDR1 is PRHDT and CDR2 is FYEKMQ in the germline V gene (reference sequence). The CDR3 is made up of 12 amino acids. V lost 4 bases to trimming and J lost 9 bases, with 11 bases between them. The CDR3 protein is CASSSRGQTQYF. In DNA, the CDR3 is TGTGCCAGCAGCTCCCGAGGGCAAACGCAGTATTTT.

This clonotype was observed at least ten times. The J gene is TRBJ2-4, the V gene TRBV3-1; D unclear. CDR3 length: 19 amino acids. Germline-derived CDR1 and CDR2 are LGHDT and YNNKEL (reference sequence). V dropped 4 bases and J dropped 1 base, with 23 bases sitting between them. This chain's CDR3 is CASSPQDPYQQLAKNIQYF. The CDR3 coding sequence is TGTGCCAGCAGCCCCCAAGACCCGTACCAACAACTGGCCAAAAACATTCAGTACTTC.

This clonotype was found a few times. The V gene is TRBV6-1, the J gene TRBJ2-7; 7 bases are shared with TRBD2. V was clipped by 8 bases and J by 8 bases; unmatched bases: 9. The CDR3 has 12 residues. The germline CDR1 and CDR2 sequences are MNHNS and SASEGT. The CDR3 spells CASEYRGSQQYF. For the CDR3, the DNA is TGTGCCAGCGAATATCGCGGGAGTCAGCAGTACTTC.

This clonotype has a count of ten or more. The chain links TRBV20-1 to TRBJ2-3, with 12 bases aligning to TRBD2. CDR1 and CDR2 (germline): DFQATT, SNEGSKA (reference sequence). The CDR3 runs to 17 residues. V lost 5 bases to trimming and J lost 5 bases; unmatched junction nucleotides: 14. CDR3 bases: TGCAGTGCTTTTGGGACAGGGAGACTAGCGGGAGTAGATACGCAGTATTTT. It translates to CSAFGTGRLAGVDTQYF.

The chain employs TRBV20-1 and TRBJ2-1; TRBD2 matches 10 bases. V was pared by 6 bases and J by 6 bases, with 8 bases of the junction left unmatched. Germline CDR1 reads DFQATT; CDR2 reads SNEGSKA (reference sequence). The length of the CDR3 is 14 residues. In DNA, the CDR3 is TGCAGTGCCGCCGGGACTAGCGCTTCCAATGAGCAGTTCTTC. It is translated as CSAAGTSASNEQFF.

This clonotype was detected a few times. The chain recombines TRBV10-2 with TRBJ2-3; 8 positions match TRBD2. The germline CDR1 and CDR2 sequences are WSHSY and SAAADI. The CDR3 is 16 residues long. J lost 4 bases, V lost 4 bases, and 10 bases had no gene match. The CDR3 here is CASSGRGLGRADTQYF. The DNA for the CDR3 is TGCGCCAGCAGTGGCAGGGGACTAGGGAGAGCAGATACGCAGTATTTT.

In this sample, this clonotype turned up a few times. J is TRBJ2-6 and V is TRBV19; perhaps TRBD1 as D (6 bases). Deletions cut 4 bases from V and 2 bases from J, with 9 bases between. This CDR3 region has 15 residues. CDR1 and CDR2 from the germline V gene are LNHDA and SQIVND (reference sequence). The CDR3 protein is CASSKQGPGANVLTF. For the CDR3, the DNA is TGTGCCAGTAGTAAACAGGGTCCTGGGGCCAACGTCCTGACTTTC.

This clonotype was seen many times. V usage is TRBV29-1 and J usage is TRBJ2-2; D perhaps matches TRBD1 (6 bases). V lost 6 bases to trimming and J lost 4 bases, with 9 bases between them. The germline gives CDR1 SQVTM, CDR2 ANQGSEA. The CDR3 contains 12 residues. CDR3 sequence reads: CSVPTGTGELFF. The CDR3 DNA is TGCAGCGTACCGACAGGCACCGGGGAGCTGTTTTTT.

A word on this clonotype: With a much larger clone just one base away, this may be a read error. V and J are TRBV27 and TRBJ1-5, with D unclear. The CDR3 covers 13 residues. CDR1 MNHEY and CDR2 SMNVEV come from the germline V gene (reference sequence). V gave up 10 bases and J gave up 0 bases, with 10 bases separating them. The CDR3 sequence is CANRRVSNQPQHF. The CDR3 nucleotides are TGTGCCAACAGACGGGTTAGCAATCAGCCCCAGCATTTT.

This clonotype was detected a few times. In DNA, the CDR3 is TGCAGCGTAACAGGGGGCGCGGAGACTGAAGCTTTCTTT. It specifies CSVTGGAETEAFF. V gene TRBV29-1 combines with J gene TRBJ1-1; 9 positions agree with TRBD1. Trimming cost V 6 bases and J 5 bases; bases outside gene matches: 7. The CDR3 length is 13 residues. Per germline, CDR1 SQVTM and CDR2 ANQGSEA.

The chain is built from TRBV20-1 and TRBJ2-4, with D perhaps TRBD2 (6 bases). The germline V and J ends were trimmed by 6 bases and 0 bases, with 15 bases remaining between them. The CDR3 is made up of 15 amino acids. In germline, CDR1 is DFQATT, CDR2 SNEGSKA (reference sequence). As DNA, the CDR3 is TGCAGTGCCAGCACGGGACTCCAAGCCAAAAACATTCAGTACTTC. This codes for CSASTGLQAKNIQYF.

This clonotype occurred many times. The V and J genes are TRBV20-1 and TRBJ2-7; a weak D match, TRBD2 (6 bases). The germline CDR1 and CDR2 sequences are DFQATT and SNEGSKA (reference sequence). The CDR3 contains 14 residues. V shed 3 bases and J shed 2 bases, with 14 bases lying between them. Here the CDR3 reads CSARGGTRAYEQYF. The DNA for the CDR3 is TGCAGTGCTAGGGGCGGGACGCGAGCCTACGAGCAGTACTTC.

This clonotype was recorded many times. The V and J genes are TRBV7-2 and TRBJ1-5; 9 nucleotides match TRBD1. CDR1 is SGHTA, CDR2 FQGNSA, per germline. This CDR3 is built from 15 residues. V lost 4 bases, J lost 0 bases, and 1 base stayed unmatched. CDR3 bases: TGTGCCAGCAGCTGGACAGGGGTTAGCAATCAGCCCCAGCATTTT. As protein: CASSWTGVSNQPQHF.

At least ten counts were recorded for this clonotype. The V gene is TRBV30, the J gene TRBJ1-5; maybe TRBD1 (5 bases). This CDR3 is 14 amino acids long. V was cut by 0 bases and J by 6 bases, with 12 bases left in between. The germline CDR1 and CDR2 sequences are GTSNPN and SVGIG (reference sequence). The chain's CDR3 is CAWSVQDMSQPQHF. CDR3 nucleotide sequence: TGTGCCTGGAGTGTGCAGGACATGAGTCAGCCCCAGCATTTT.